The text below deals with one TCR beta chain. The CDR3 sequence is 14 residues long. With 4 bases removed from V and 3 bases from J, the gap between germline ends came to 10 bases. CDR1 and CDR2 (germline): MDHEN, SYDVKM. This record comes from a study of technical replicates of blood from a handful of donors. Only in-frame clones appear in the TCRdb table, and some are missing; sequencing was by immunoSEQ multiplex PCR. Seen here are around 80,000 clones, about 95% observed once, and the top ten hold around 0.41%. Source material: T cells isolated from PBMCs. This sequence was found in a human donor in good health. The chain employs TRBV28 and TRBJ1-5; D may be TRBD1 (6 bases). CDR3 DNA sequence: TGTGCCAGCAGTTGGGGACATGACAATCAGCCCCAGCATTTT. It codes for CASSWGHDNQPQHF.